These 26 T cell receptor beta chains were sequenced from one sample in a study of blood T cell repertoires in COVID-19. Some clones are missing from TCRdb's copy, which holds only in-frame ones; the method was immunoSEQ multiplex PCR. The sample carries about 80,000 clones, roughly 86% recorded once. Sequencing was performed on peripheral blood. The source is a human donor in a cohort sampled during active COVID-19.

This chain joins TRBV5-5 and TRBJ2-1; D gene unclear. V lost 4 bases and J 7 bases, leaving 6 bases between the germline ends. Looked up from germline, CDR1 is SGHKS and CDR2 is YYEKEE (reference sequence). This CDR3 is 11 amino acids long. The DNA of the CDR3 is TGTGCCAGCAGCCCGCGGAATGAGCAGTTCTTC. Amino acid sequence: CASSPRNEQFF.

This clone has just a few counts. The chain has TRBV27 and TRBJ2-7; possibly TRBD1 for D (6 bases). The CDR3 runs to 15 residues. Trimming took 5 bases from V and 2 from J, leaving 16 bases between them. Germline CDR1 is MNHEY and CDR2 is SMNVEV (reference sequence). The DNA of the CDR3 is TGTGCCAGCAGTCCACCAGGGGCGCGAACCTACGAGCAGTACTTC. This sequence encodes CASSPPGARTYEQYF.

The chain couples TRBV18 to TRBJ2-5, with TRBD1 matching 9 bases. CDR1 and CDR2 from the germline V gene are KGHSH and LQKENI. The V and J ends lost 4 bases and 4 bases, in that order; junction bases with no gene match: 10. The CDR3 loop spans 16 amino acids. CDR3 bases: TGTGCCAGCTCACACCTCTCTGGGACAGGGATAGAGACCCAGTACTTC. Its protein product is CASSHLSGTGIETQYF.

This clone appeared once. This chain connects TRBV7-2 to TRBJ1-3; D not certain. In germline, CDR1 is SGHTA, CDR2 FQGNSA. V lost 5 bases and J 1 base, leaving 3 bases between the germline ends. The CDR3 runs 12 residues. Here the CDR3 DNA reads TGTGCCAGCAGCCCATCTGGAAACACCATATATTTT. Translating gives CASSPSGNTIYF.

This rearrangement joins TRBV10-2 to TRBJ1-1; D not resolved. Germline-derived CDR1 and CDR2 are WSHSY and SAAADI. Trimming left V 6 bases short and J 5 bases short, with 22 bases between. The CDR3 has 16 residues. CDR3 nucleotides: TGCGCCAGCAGGGAGAGGGTAGGAGGTTCAGTTACTGAAGCTTTCTTT. Amino acids: CASRERVGGSVTEAFF.

The V call is TRBV13, the J call TRBJ2-3, with D possibly being TRBD1 (6 bases). The germline V and J ends were trimmed by 5 bases and 1 base, with 13 bases remaining between them. Germline lookup yields CDR1 PRHDT and CDR2 FYEKMQ (reference sequence). The CDR3 covers 15 residues. The CDR3 DNA reads as TGTGCCAGCAGCCCTCCGGGACACCGCACAGATACGCAGTATTTT. This codes for CASSPPGHRTDTQYF. Full variable domain (missing parts from reference TRBV13 and TRBJ2-3): AAGVIQSPRHLIKEKRETATLKCYPIPRHDTVYWYQQGPGQDPQFLISFYEKMQSDKGSIPDRFSAQQFSDYHSELNMSSLELGDSALYFCASSPPGHRTDTQYFGPGTRLTVL.

The chain joins TRBV20-1 to TRBJ2-1; a possible D gene is TRBD1 (5 bases). The CDR3 runs 11 residues. The V end lost 7 bases, the J end lost 5 bases, and 9 bases lay between the germline ends. Germline CDR1 and CDR2: DFQATT and SNEGSKA (reference sequence). This chain's CDR3 is CSGGTDNEQFF. CDR3 nucleotide sequence: TGCAGTGGGGGCACCGACAATGAGCAGTTCTTC.

CDR3 in amino acids: CASKSSNNQPQHF. The CDR3 DNA sequence: TGTGCCAGTAAGAGCTCCAACAATCAGCCCCAGCATTTT. The rearrangement joins TRBV19 to TRBJ1-5; no definite D call. CDR3 length: 13 amino acids. Trimming took 7 bases from V and 3 from J, leaving 10 bases between them. The germline V gene encodes CDR1 LNHDA and CDR2 SQIVND (reference sequence).

The chain uses TRBV11-2 and TRBJ1-4; D is perhaps TRBD1 (6 bases). The V end was cut by 4 bases, the J end by 7 bases, with 16 bases between. This CDR3 spans 15 amino acids. CDR1 is SGHAT, CDR2 FQNNGV, per germline. CDR3 loop: CASSSQGYRGEKLFF. The CDR3 nucleotides read TGTGCCAGCAGCTCACAGGGATATCGTGGTGAAAAACTGTTTTTT.

V and J are TRBV28 and TRBJ1-2; D unclear. Germline CDR1 is MDHEN and CDR2 is SYDVKM. Between the trimmed V and J ends, which lost 4 bases and 7 bases, there was a span of 10 bases. This CDR3 is built from 12 residues. The CDR3 sequence is CASSSSASGYTF. The CDR3 DNA follows: TGTGCCAGCAGTTCCTCAGCGTCTGGCTACACCTTC.

Here the CDR3 DNA reads TGTGCCAGCAGCGCAGGACAGCCCCAGCATTTT. Its translation is CASSAGQPQHF. The chain carries TRBV28 and TRBJ1-5; the D is unclear. The V and J ends lost 6 bases and 7 bases respectively, with 7 bases between them. CDR1 is MDHEN, CDR2 SYDVKM, per germline. The CDR3 is 11 residues long.

The V and J genes are TRBV5-6 and TRBJ2-7; 10 nucleotides line up with TRBD2. CDR1 and CDR2 (germline): SGHDT, YYEEEE. CDR3 length: 13 amino acids. V lost 9 bases to trimming and J lost 3 bases; unmatched junction nucleotides: 6. Written as DNA, the CDR3 is TGTGCCACTAGGACTAGCGGCATCTACGAGCAGTACTTC. It translates to CATRTSGIYEQYF.

This clone was seen just once. This chain uses TRBV19 with TRBJ1-2; 12 bases fit TRBD1. V lost 7 bases and J lost 0; bases outside the gene matches: 3. This CDR3 is built from 15 residues. CDR1 is LNHDA and CDR2 is SQIVND in the germline V gene (reference sequence). CDR3 sequence: CASTGTGGSNYGYTF. The CDR3 nucleotides read TGTGCCAGTACCGGGACAGGGGGCTCTAACTATGGCTACACCTTC.

The rearrangement joins TRBV28 to TRBJ2-7; a weak D match, TRBD2 (6 bases). The CDR3 has 15 amino acids. Germline CDR1 reads MDHEN; CDR2 reads SYDVKM. Between the trimmed V and J ends, which lost 5 bases and 2 bases, there was a span of 16 bases. CDR3 bases: TGTGCCAGCAGTCCTCGACTAGTTTCGGCCTACGAGCAGTACTTC. The encoded protein is CASSPRLVSAYEQYF.

DNA of the CDR3: TGTGCCAGTAGTCGATGGGGACAGGCCACTGAAGCTTTCTTT. It yields the protein CASSRWGQATEAFF. The chain uses TRBV19 and TRBJ1-1; the match to TRBD1 covers 8 bases. CDR1 is LNHDA, CDR2 SQIVND, per germline (reference sequence). V was pared by 5 bases and J by 4 bases, with 6 bases of the junction left unmatched. The CDR3 totals 14 residues.

The chain has TRBV7-3 and TRBJ2-3, with TRBD2 as a possible D gene (7 bases). V gave up 2 bases and J gave up 2 bases, with 8 bases separating them. This CDR3 contains 14 residues. Germline values: CDR1 SGHTA, CDR2 FQGTGA. In DNA, the CDR3 is TGTGCCAGCAGCTTAGCGGGGGCCACAGATACGCAGTATTTT. It specifies CASSLAGATDTQYF.

This clone was picked up a small number of times. The chain employs TRBV19 and TRBJ1-5; unclear D gene. The germline CDR1 and CDR2 sequences are LNHDA and SQIVND (reference sequence). Trimming shortened V by 3 bases and J by 3 bases, and 9 bases separated the two germline ends. The CDR3 sequence is 14 residues long. The CDR3 region has the DNA TGTGCCAGTAGTATGAGGCAATCCAATCAGCCCCAGCATTTT. Translating it yields CASSMRQSNQPQHF.

The chain recombines TRBV6-5 with TRBJ1-2, with 8 bases fitting TRBD1. The CDR3 is 16 residues long. Germline CDR1 MNHEY, CDR2 SVGAGI. After removal of 0 bases from V and 5 bases from J, the junction contained 8 bases not matched to a gene. CDR3 coding DNA: TGTGCCAGCAGTTACTCGGACAGGGCCCTGACTTATGGCTACACCTTC. It specifies CASSYSDRALTYGYTF.

V and J are TRBV29-1 and TRBJ2-1, with D unresolved. This CDR3 contains 15 residues. Germline assignment: CDR1 SQVTM and CDR2 ANQGSEA. The germline V and J ends were trimmed by 6 bases and 3 bases, with 18 bases remaining between them. The CDR3 here is CSVGVGSPLYNEQFF. CDR3 bases: TGCAGCGTCGGAGTTGGGTCCCCCCTCTACAATGAGCAGTTCTTC.

This clone showed up just once. This chain links TRBV29-1 with TRBJ2-1, with D maybe TRBD1 (5 bases). The CDR3 has 10 residues. CDR1 and CDR2 (germline): SQVTM, ANQGSEA. Trimming took 6 bases from V and 7 from J, leaving 7 bases between them. The CDR3: CSVQGNEQFF. The CDR3 nucleotides read TGCAGCGTCCAGGGTAATGAGCAGTTCTTC.

CDR3 nucleotide sequence: TGTGCCAGCTCACCAGCGGGGGGTAACAATCAGCCCCAGCATTTT. Protein sequence: CASSPAGGNNQPQHF. V usage is TRBV18 and J usage is TRBJ1-5, with D possibly matching TRBD1 (5 bases). The ends were cut back, 2 bases at V and 3 bases at J, with 11 bases in the middle. The germline V gene has CDR1 KGHSH and CDR2 LQKENI. The CDR3 is 15 amino acids.

The chain is built from TRBV18 and TRBJ2-1; D remains unclear. V was cut by 1 base and J by 8 bases, with 6 bases left in between. Germline CDR1 is KGHSH and CDR2 is LQKENI. The CDR3 extends over 12 amino acids. The CDR3: CASSPLVDEQFF. The CDR3 bases are TGTGCCAGCTCACCACTCGTAGATGAGCAGTTCTTC.

This rearrangement joins TRBV2 to TRBJ1-3; TRBD1 might be the D (5 bases). CDR1 and CDR2 (germline): SNHLY, FYNNEI. V was trimmed by 8 bases and J by 1 base, leaving 12 bases between them. The CDR3 has 14 amino acids. This chain's CDR3 is CASAMGGSGNTIYF. The CDR3 bases are TGTGCCAGCGCAATGGGGGGATCTGGAAACACCATATATTTT. The whole variable domain, remainder taken from reference TRBV2 and TRBJ1-3, is EPEVTQTPSHQVTQMGQEVILRCVPISNHLYFYWYRQILGQKVEFLVSFYNNEISEKSEIFDDQFSVERPDGSNFTLKIRSTKLEDSAMYFCASAMGGSGNTIYFGEGSWLTVV.

This clone turned up a few times. The chain links TRBV19 to TRBJ2-7, with D possibly matching TRBD1 (7 bases). The germline V gene encodes CDR1 LNHDA and CDR2 SQIVND (reference sequence). Trimming took off 4 bases at V and 0 bases at J, with 16 bases between the two ends. This CDR3 comprises 16 residues. CDR3 coding DNA: TGTGCCAGTAGTAGGGCAGGCGGGGACAGCTCCTACGAGCAGTACTTC. This sequence encodes CASSRAGGDSSYEQYF.

The V call is TRBV28, the J call TRBJ2-4; no clear D. Germline V CDR1 and CDR2: MDHEN, SYDVKM. The length of the CDR3 is 15 residues. The germline V and J ends were trimmed by 5 bases and 1 base, with 12 bases remaining between them. The CDR3: CASSPQNGAKNIQYF. The CDR3 DNA sequence: TGTGCCAGCAGTCCGCAGAACGGGGCCAAAAACATTCAGTACTTC.

V usage is TRBV7-3 and J usage is TRBJ2-1; tentatively, D is TRBD1 (7 bases). The length of the CDR3 is 16 residues. V was clipped by 2 bases and J by 4 bases, with 15 bases between them. The germline V gene encodes CDR1 SGHTA and CDR2 FQGTGA. CDR3 bases: TGTGCCAGCAGCTTACGGCCAGGGGGGAGTTACAATGAGCAGTTCTTC. It is translated as CASSLRPGGSYNEQFF.